Each of the 23 T cell receptor beta chains below was sequenced from the same sample in a study of cytomegalovirus exposure and HLA in healthy donors. PCR amplification relied on 60 Vbeta primers (plus 13 Jbeta primers). Clones were sequenced by immunoSEQ multiplex PCR, and TCRdb holds only the in-frame ones, with some missing. This table holds 150,000 to 200,000 clones, 65% to 85% found once. The source material was PBMCs. The receptors stem from a man over 45 in good health and CMV-seronegative.

The V gene is TRBV6-6, the J gene TRBJ1-4; D uncertain. The CDR3 runs 16 residues. The V gene's germline CDR1 is MNHNY and CDR2 SVGAGI (reference sequence). V gave up 1 base and J gave up 0 bases, with 9 bases separating them. The CDR3 nucleotides are TGTGCCAGCAGTTACTACGACACCGCAACTAATGAAAAACTGTTTTTT. It encodes CASSYYDTATNEKLFF.

The rearrangement links TRBV15 to TRBJ2-4; perhaps TRBD2 as D (5 bases). CDR1 and CDR2 (germline): LNHNV, YYDKDF (reference sequence). Trimming took off 0 bases at V and 6 bases at J, with 15 bases between the two ends. This CDR3 is built from 16 residues. CDR3 amino acids: CATSRDFGGLGNIQYF. The CDR3 DNA reads TGTGCCACCAGCAGAGATTTCGGCGGACTGGGAAACATTCAGTACTTC.

The V gene is TRBV9, the J gene TRBJ1-4; no reliable D call. V was shortened by 6 bases and J by 7 bases, with 13 bases between the two germline ends. This CDR3 spans 13 amino acids. The germline CDR1 and CDR2 sequences are SGDLS and YYNGEE. The DNA of the CDR3 is TGTGCCAGCAAACGGGAGGGTGGTGAAAAACTGTTTTTT. Translated, it gives CASKREGGEKLFF.

Remarks on this clone: Other DNA sequences in this sample translate to the same CDR3. J is TRBJ1-1 and V is TRBV6-5; no reliable D call. This CDR3 comprises 15 residues. Per the germline V gene, CDR1 is MNHEY and CDR2 is SVGAGI. Between the trimmed V and J ends, which lost 8 bases and 1 base, there was a span of 17 bases. DNA of the CDR3: TGTGCCAGCCGAGTGTTCCCAACCGGGAACACTGAAGCTTTCTTT. It is translated as CASRVFPTGNTEAFF.

Note on this clone: One junction end does not reproduce the germline sequence, and a read error may be involved. The chain couples TRBV10-3 to TRBJ1-1, with D uncertain. From germline, CDR1 is ENHRY and CDR2 SYGVKD. The CDR3 sequence is 13 residues long. This chain's CDR3 is CTIKQVSNTEAFF. DNA of the CDR3: TGTACCATCAAGCAGGTATCGAACACTGAAGCTTTCTTT.

The DNA of the CDR3 is TGTGCCAGCAGCTTACAGGGGTTGGGAGATACGCAGTATTTT. This gives the protein CASSLQGLGDTQYF. The genes are TRBV7-9 and TRBJ2-3; weak D call: TRBD1 (6 bases). This CDR3 is 14 amino acids long. Trimming took off 2 bases at V and 5 bases at J, with 11 bases between the two ends. Germline V lookup: CDR1 SEHNR, CDR2 FQNEAQ (reference sequence).

Remarks on this clone: The conserved phenylalanine or tryptophan is not found at the CDR3 terminus, so this likely reflects a read error. The rearrangement links TRBV6-5 to TRBJ1-2; D may be TRBD1 (5 bases). V gave up 8 bases and J gave up 6 bases, with 13 bases separating them. The CDR3 has 12 residues. The V gene's germline CDR1 is MNHEY and CDR2 SVGAGI. CDR3 region: CASGGVKNGYTL. CDR3 bases: TGTGCCAGCGGAGGGGTAAAGAATGGCTACACCCTC.

The V call is TRBV10-3, the J call TRBJ2-7; D may be TRBD1 (6 bases). CDR1 and CDR2 (germline): ENHRY, SYGVKD. CDR3 size: 14 residues. Trimming left V 7 bases short and J 4 bases short, with 17 bases between. The CDR3 bases are TGTGCCATCAACAATCCGGGACAAAAATACGAGCAGTACTTC. Translated, it gives CAINNPGQKYEQYF.

The chain has TRBV7-2 and TRBJ1-6; D is unresolved. Germline V gives CDR1 SGHTA, CDR2 FQGNSA. The ends were cut back, 5 bases at V and 7 bases at J, with 9 bases in the middle. This CDR3 comprises 13 residues. The CDR3 loop is CASSDFENSPLHF. The CDR3 region has the DNA TGTGCCAGCAGCGATTTTGAGAATTCACCCCTCCACTTT. Supplemented by reference TRBV7-2 and TRBJ1-6, the full variable domain reads GAGVSQSPSNKVTEKGKDVELRCDPISGHTALYWYRQSLGQGLEFLIYFQGNSAPDKSGLPSDRFSAERTGGSVSTLTIQRTQQEDSAVYLCASSDFENSPLHFGNGTRLTVT.

The V call is TRBV6-5, the J call TRBJ2-5, with 7 bases aligning to TRBD1. Germline CDR1 reads MNHEY; CDR2 reads SVGAGI. V shed 6 bases and J 3 bases; nucleotides not matched to a gene: 7. This CDR3 comprises 14 residues. Here the CDR3 reads CASRSPGQKETQYF. Here the CDR3 DNA reads TGTGCCAGCAGGTCGCCGGGACAGAAAGAGACCCAGTACTTC.

The V and J genes are TRBV5-6 and TRBJ2-1; TRBD2 might be the D (5 bases). The germline CDR1 and CDR2 sequences are SGHDT and YYEEEE. The CDR3 is 13 residues long. Trimming removed 2 bases from V and 3 bases from J, with 6 bases in between. Here the CDR3 reads CASSFGSYNEQFF. The CDR3 region has the DNA TGTGCCAGCAGCTTTGGGAGCTACAATGAGCAGTTCTTC.

V usage is TRBV29-1 and J usage is TRBJ2-2; 7 bases line up with TRBD2. V was pared by 4 bases and J by 6 bases, with 8 bases of the junction left unmatched. Germline V gene sequence: CDR1 SQVTM, CDR2 ANQGSEA. The CDR3 runs to 14 residues. CDR3 coding DNA: TGCAGCGTTGTTTGGGGAGGGAGGGCCGGGGAGCTGTTTTTT. Translating it yields CSVVWGGRAGELFF.

The rearrangement joins TRBV7-9 to TRBJ1-1; D might be TRBD1 (6 bases). The CDR3 runs to 14 residues. V lost 1 base and J 5 bases, leaving 11 bases between the germline ends. Germline loops: CDR1 SEHNR, CDR2 FQNEAQ (reference sequence). This chain's CDR3 is CASSLEGVRTEAFF. Written as DNA, the CDR3 is TGTGCCAGCAGCTTAGAGGGGGTTAGGACTGAAGCTTTCTTT. Supplemented by reference TRBV7-9 and TRBJ1-1, the full variable domain reads DTGVSQNPRHKITKRGQNVTFRCDPISEHNRLYWYRQTLGQGPEFLTYFQNEAQLEKSRLLSDRFSAERPKGSFSTLEIQRTEQGDSAMYLCASSLEGVRTEAFFGQGTRLTVV.

This clone showed up just once. The chain is built from TRBV9 and TRBJ1-2, with a weak D call TRBD1 (6 bases). Trimming stripped 3 bases from V and 2 bases from J, with 14 bases between. In germline, CDR1 is SGDLS, CDR2 YYNGEE. There are 15 residues in the CDR3. CDR3 nucleotides: TGTGCCAGCAGCGCAGCCGGGACAACGAACTATGGCTACACCTTC. Translation: CASSAAGTTNYGYTF.

The chain uses TRBV2 and TRBJ1-3; tentatively, D is TRBD1 (5 bases). The V end lost 5 bases, the J end lost 2 bases, and 7 bases lay between the germline ends. There are 13 residues in the CDR3. CDR1 and CDR2 from the germline V gene are SNHLY and FYNNEI. The CDR3 sequence: CASSQGTGNTIYF. In DNA, the CDR3 is TGTGCCAGCAGTCAGGGAACTGGAAACACCATATATTTT.

This chain links TRBV7-2 with TRBJ2-1; D not resolved. CDR1 and CDR2 (germline): SGHTA, FQGNSA. Trimming left V 0 bases short and J 5 bases short, with 5 bases between. The CDR3 consists of 13 residues. The CDR3 DNA sequence: TGTGCCAGCAGCTTAGCGAGAGACAATGAGCAGTTCTTC. This codes for CASSLARDNEQFF.

The chain links TRBV7-3 to TRBJ1-1; 8 bases agree with TRBD1. The CDR3 runs to 13 residues. The germline V gene encodes CDR1 SGHTA and CDR2 FQGTGA. J lost 5 bases, V lost 5 bases, and 4 bases had no gene match. Written as DNA, the CDR3 is TGTGCCAGCAGCGCAGACAGGGGTACTGAAGCTTTCTTT. It specifies CASSADRGTEAFF.

Only a few counts were recorded for this clone. The chain employs TRBV15 and TRBJ2-3; 9 nucleotides match TRBD1. J lost 5 bases, V lost 2 bases, and 5 bases had no gene match. The CDR3 runs 15 residues. Germline V CDR1 and CDR2: LNHNV, YYDKDF (reference sequence). CDR3 in DNA: TGTGCCACCAGCAGACGGGACAGGGAGGTAGATACGCAGTATTTT. Translation gives CATSRRDREVDTQYF.

The chain employs TRBV2 and TRBJ1-5, with unresolved D. CDR3 length: 14 amino acids. Germline lookup yields CDR1 SNHLY and CDR2 FYNNEI. Trimming took off 5 bases at V and 3 bases at J, with 11 bases between the two ends. As DNA, the CDR3 is TGTGCCAGCAGTTCCGACATGGACAATCAGCCCCAGCATTTT. Its translation: CASSSDMDNQPQHF. The entire variable domain, with the rest obtained from reference TRBV2 and TRBJ1-5, is as follows: EPEVTQTPSHQVTQMGQEVILRCVPISNHLYFYWYRQILGQKVEFLVSFYNNEISEKSEIFDDQFSVERPDGSNFTLKIRSTKLEDSAMYFCASSSDMDNQPQHFGDGTRLSIL.

The sample holds a few counts of this clone. V and J are TRBV2 and TRBJ2-7; 8 bases fit TRBD1. The CDR3 runs to 14 residues. V lost 5 bases, J lost 6 bases, and 9 bases stayed unmatched. CDR1 SNHLY and CDR2 FYNNEI come from the germline V gene. The CDR3 nucleotides read TGTGCCAGCAGTCCGACAGGGGTTCGTGCCGAGCAGTACTTC. It translates to CASSPTGVRAEQYF.

Concerning this clone: This sample also contains other DNA sequences that code for the same CDR3. The CDR3, as DNA: TGCGCCAGCAGCTTGGCCGGGACAGGGTCTGGAAACACCATATATTTT. It is translated as CASSLAGTGSGNTIYF. The chain employs TRBV5-1 and TRBJ1-3; 9 bases are shared with TRBD1. V lost 0 bases and J lost 1; bases outside the gene matches: 2. The length of the CDR3 is 16 residues. Germline assignment: CDR1 SGHRS and CDR2 YFSETQ. The full variable domain, its missing parts supplied by reference TRBV5-1 and TRBJ1-3, is KAGVTQTPRYLIKTRGQQVTLSCSPISGHRSVSWYQQTPGQGLQFLFEYFSETQRNKGNFPGRFSGRQFSNSRSEMNVSTLELGDSALYLCASSLAGTGSGNTIYFGEGSWLTVV.

This chain links TRBV10-3 with TRBJ1-4, with D unresolved. Germline CDR1 is ENHRY and CDR2 is SYGVKD. This CDR3 has 15 residues. V was pared by 0 bases and J by 8 bases, with 13 bases between. CDR3 in amino acids: CAISESRPAGEKLFF. The CDR3 DNA reads TGTGCCATCAGTGAGTCGAGGCCGGCGGGGGAAAAACTGTTTTTT.

This chain joins TRBV5-1 and TRBJ1-6; D gene uncertain. The CDR3 contains 17 residues. From germline, CDR1 is SGHRS and CDR2 YFSETQ. Trimming took off 0 bases at V and 8 bases at J, with 18 bases between the two ends. CDR3 residues: CASSLGAVGRRDSPLHF. In DNA form, the CDR3 reads TGCGCCAGCAGCTTGGGAGCAGTTGGAAGGAGGGATTCACCCCTCCACTTT.